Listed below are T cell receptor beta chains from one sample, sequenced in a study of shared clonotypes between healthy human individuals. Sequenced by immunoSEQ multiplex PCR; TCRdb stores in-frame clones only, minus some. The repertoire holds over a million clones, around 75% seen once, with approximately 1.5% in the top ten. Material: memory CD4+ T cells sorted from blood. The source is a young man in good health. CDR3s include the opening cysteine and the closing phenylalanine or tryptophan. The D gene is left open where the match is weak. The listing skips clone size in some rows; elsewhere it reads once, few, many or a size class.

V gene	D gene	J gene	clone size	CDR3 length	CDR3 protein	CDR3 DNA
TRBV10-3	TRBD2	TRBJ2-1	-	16	CAIRSGTSGPYNEQFF	TGTGCCATCAGATCCGGGACTAGCGGGCCCTACAATGAGCAGTTCTTC
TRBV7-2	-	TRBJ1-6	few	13	CASSLLYNSPLHF	TGTGCCAGCAGCTTACTGTACAATTCACCCCTCCACTTT
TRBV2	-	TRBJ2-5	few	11	CASSLQETQYF	TGTGCCAGCAGTCTTCAAGAGACCCAGTACTTC
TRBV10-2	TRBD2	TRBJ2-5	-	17	CASSTFGASGSSETQYF	TGCGCCAGCAGTACTTTTGGGGCTAGCGGGAGTTCGGAGACCCAGTACTTC
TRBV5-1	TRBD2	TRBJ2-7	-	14	CASSVTSGSYEQYF	TGTGCCAGCAGCGTTACTAGCGGGAGCTACGAGCAGTACTTC
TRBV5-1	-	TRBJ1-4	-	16	CASSLVGTANYEKLFF	TGCGCCAGCAGCTTGGTCGGGACCGCGAACTATGAAAAACTGTTTTTT
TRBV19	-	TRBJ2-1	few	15	CASTRDSFGSNEQFF	TGTGCCAGTACCAGAGATAGCTTCGGGAGCAATGAGCAGTTCTTC
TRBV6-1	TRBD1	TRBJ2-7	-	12	CASSERDSKQYF	TGTGCCAGCAGTGAACGGGACAGTAAGCAGTACTTC
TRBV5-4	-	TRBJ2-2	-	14	CASSLPGTPGELFF	TGTGCCAGCAGCTTACCCGGGACACCCGGGGAGCTGTTTTTT
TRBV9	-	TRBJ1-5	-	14	CASSAGAGNQPQHF	TGTGCCAGCAGCGCCGGGGCAGGGAATCAGCCCCAGCATTTT
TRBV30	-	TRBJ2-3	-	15	CAWRAWGRSTDTQYF	TGTGCCTGGAGGGCTTGGGGCCGAAGCACAGATACGCAGTATTTT
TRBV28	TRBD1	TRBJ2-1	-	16	CASRGQGPSSYNEQFF	TGTGCCAGCAGGGGACAGGGCCCCTCCTCCTACAATGAGCAGTTCTTC
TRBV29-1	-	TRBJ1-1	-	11	CSVEDIDRAFF	TGCAGCGTTGAAGATATAGATAGGGCTTTCTTT
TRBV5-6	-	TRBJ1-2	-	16	CASSPGRLPVNYGYTF	TGTGCCAGCAGCCCCGGGCGTCTACCTGTTAACTATGGCTACACCTTC
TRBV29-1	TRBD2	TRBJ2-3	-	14	CSGSGSLNTDTQYF	TGCAGCGGTAGCGGGAGCCTTAACACAGATACGCAGTATTTT
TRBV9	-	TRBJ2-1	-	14	CASSVAGWDNEQFF	TGTGCCAGCAGCGTAGCTGGATGGGACAATGAGCAGTTCTTC
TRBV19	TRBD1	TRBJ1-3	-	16	CASSGGTAATGNTIYF	TGTGCCAGTAGTGGCGGGACAGCGGCCACTGGAAACACCATATATTTT
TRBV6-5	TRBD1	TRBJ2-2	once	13	CASSRQGNGELFF	TGTGCCAGCAGTAGACAGGGGAACGGGGAGCTGTTTTTT
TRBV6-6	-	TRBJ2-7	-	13	CASSGDFAYEQYF	TGTGCCAGCAGCGGGGATTTTGCCTACGAGCAGTACTTC
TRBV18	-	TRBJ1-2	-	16	CASSPMYGGGNYGYTF	TGTGCCAGCTCACCGATGTATGGGGGCGGTAACTATGGCTACACCTTC
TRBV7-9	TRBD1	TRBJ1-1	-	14	CASSFGQGASEAFF	TGTGCCAGCAGCTTTGGGCAGGGGGCCTCTGAAGCTTTCTTT
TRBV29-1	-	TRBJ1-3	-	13	CSARASGGNTIYF	TGCAGCGCCCGGGCCTCCGGGGGAAACACCATATATTTT
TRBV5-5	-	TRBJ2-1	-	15	CASILTGQVYNEQFF	TGTGCCAGCATCTTAACAGGACAAGTCTACAATGAGCAGTTCTTC
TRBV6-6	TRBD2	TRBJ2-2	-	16	CASSYSPGLGTGELFF	TGTGCCAGCAGTTATTCACCGGGACTAGGCACCGGGGAGCTGTTTTTT
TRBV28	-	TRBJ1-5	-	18	CASSPRGTNGRSNQPQHF	TGTGCCAGCAGTCCCCGAGGGACAAATGGAAGGAGCAATCAGCCCCAGCATTTT
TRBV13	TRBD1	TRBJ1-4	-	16	CASSPTGQGGNEKLFF	TGTGCCAGCAGCCCCACCGGACAGGGTGGTAATGAAAAACTGTTTTTT
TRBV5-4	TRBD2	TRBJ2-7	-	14	CASSSGREGYEQYF	TGTGCCAGCAGCTCAGGCAGGGAGGGATACGAGCAGTACTTC
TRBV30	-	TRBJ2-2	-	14	CAWNRQTNTGELFF	TGTGCCTGGAATAGACAAACGAACACCGGGGAGCTGTTTTTT
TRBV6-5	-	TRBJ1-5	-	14	CASSYSGVNQPQHF	TGTGCCAGCAGTTACTCTGGGGTGAATCAGCCCCAGCATTTT
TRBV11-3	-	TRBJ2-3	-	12	CASSLVPDTQYF	TGTGCCAGCAGCTTAGTCCCAGATACGCAGTATTTT
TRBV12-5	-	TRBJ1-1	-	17	CASGLVLSRTMNTEAFF	TGTGCTAGTGGTTTGGTACTTTCCAGGACGATGAACACTGAAGCTTTCTTT
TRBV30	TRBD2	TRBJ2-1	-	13	CAWDRGDYNEQFF	TGTGCCTGGGATCGGGGGGACTACAATGAGCAGTTCTTC
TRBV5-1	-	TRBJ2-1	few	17	CASSLVNARTAHNEQFF	TGCGCCAGCAGCTTGGTCAATGCTAGGACAGCCCACAATGAGCAGTTCTTC
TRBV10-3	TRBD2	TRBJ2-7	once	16	CAISGVGGGGSYEQYF	TGTGCCATCAGTGGGGTCGGAGGCGGGGGCTCCTACGAGCAGTACTTC
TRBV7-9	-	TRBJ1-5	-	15	CASSPSGGDNQPQHF	TGTGCCAGCAGCCCTAGTGGCGGAGACAATCAGCCCCAGCATTTT
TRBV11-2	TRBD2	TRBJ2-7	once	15	CASSWGTSGSYEQYF	TGTGCCAGCAGCTGGGGGACTAGCGGGAGTTACGAGCAGTACTTC
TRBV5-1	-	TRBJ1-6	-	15	CASSLEGTFGSPLHF	TGCGCCAGCAGCTTGGAAGGGACATTCGGTTCACCCCTCCACTTT
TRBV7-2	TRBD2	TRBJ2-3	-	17	CASSPRTSGREVDTQYF	TGTGCCAGCAGCCCTAGGACTAGCGGGAGGGAGGTAGATACGCAGTATTTT
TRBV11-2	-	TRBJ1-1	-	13	CASSLAGISEAFF	TGTGCCAGCAGCTTGGCAGGGATCTCTGAAGCTTTCTTT
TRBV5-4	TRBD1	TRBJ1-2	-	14	CASRDRGPSAIDTF	TGTGCCAGCAGGGACAGGGGGCCTTCCGCCATCGACACCTTC
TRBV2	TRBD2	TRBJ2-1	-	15	CATERGGIPYNEQFF	TGTGCCACCGAGAGGGGAGGGATCCCCTACAATGAGCAGTTCTTC